This TCR beta chain was documented in a study of blood T cell repertoires in COVID-19 (TCRdb year 2020). In terms of the full investigation: Collaborator samples came from the United States, Italy and Spain and covered acute and convalescent phases of COVID-19. The material from the prospective study consisted of cDNA or gDNA derived from T cells, B-cell-depleted T cells, or PBMCs. The dataset comprised deeply sampled blood TCRbeta repertoires from subjects exposed to, actively infected with, or recovered from COVID-19. The repertoires were made available in a free public database intended to serve as a resource for research on the immune response to SARS-CoV-2. Samples came from the ongoing ImmuneRACE study (first 160 participants) plus 1,254 subjects from 6 global collaborators. The sample metadata nearly always contained a de-identified subject ID, COVID-19 status, age in years and sex. Where available, HLA class I and class II types were taken from metadata supplied by the sample provider and were not determined by assay-based typing.

With respect to this clone: The antigen it binds to is not known. No base qualities exist here, and no much larger clone lies one base off it.

The immunoSEQ Assay, a bias-controlled multiplex PCR, was used to amplify TCRbeta CDR3 regions from genomic DNA. In the authors' own workflow: Within the assay, amplification of reference gene primers was used to estimate how many nucleated cells each sample contained. To quantify the absolute abundance of each unique TCRbeta CDR3 rearrangement, sequence reads were collapsed and filtered. For each sample, productive Simpson clonality was calculated by taking the square root of Simpson's diversity index across productive rearrangements. TCRdb provides this immuneACCESS table in a form limited to in-frame rearrangements. Some clones are lacking; in checked studies, under half of them reflect an unresolved V gene, and why the rest are absent is not known. Clonal size and the V and J genes are those of that table, whereas D and trimming came from the DNA. The sample data list tens of thousands of clones, and less than 90% of these were observed just once. About 20% of the sample is held by the ten biggest clonotypes.

What the study reported, not specific to this receptor: Clinical and demographic metadata were provided uncurated, with the amount varying by source and participant.

Each collaborating institution followed its own protocols to collect whole blood in K2EDTA tubes. For TCRbeta analysis, collaborators shipped samples in one of three forms: frozen whole blood, isolated PBMCs, or DNA extracted from either of those sample types. The CDR3 sequence holds 17 residues, the cysteine and phenylalanine included. Here the CDR3 DNA is all that survives: 51 bases in frame from base 1. CDR1 and CDR2 were assigned from the germline V gene as SGHRS and YFSETQ. Trimming removed 0 bases from V and 4 bases from J; the gene matches leave 12 bases unexplained. The sequence joins TRBV5-1 to TRBJ1-2; TRBD1 agrees with 7 junctional bases. The sample was peripheral blood. This clonotype was sampled from a woman of 80 years or more with acute or convalescent COVID-19. The nucleotide sequence is TGCGCCAGCAGCTTGGAAGGTGGAGGGGGCGCCGGCTATGGCTACACCTTC. The resulting protein is CASSLEGGGGAGYGYTF.